This T cell receptor beta chain was identified in a study of vaccination effects on CD4 cells after COVID-19. Background on the study: Each well held 1.5 million to 2 million PBMC cultured with approximately 9.6 ug/ml peptides and around 11 IU/ml IL-2. Whole-study results and caveats: Infection-derived and vaccine-derived clones contracted markedly late after vaccination.

This clone turned up a few times. The target antigen is unknown. Repertoires were generated with immunoSEQ multiplex PCR, while TCRdb's copy carries only in-frame clones and drops some. The sample includes approximately 47,000 clones, about 76% of them seen just once. Cells that had been cultured for 10 days were the source of isolated CD4+ T cells. Convalescent patients had PCR-confirmed SARS-CoV-2 infection between March and December 2020. Half-medium exchanges with IL-2 medium took place on days 3 and 7. The CDR3 is 17 amino acids. The V gene end was trimmed by 0 bases and the J gene end by 4 bases; junction bases not matched to a gene: 9. CDR1 is MNHEY and CDR2 is SVGEGT in the germline V gene.

This chain links TRBV6-2 or TRBV6-3 with TRBJ1-2; 9 bases are a match to TRBD1. This specimen was CD4+ T cells from PBMCs cultured without peptide, taken before COVID-19 vaccination. The clonotype originates from a human donor who had a prior SARS-CoV-2 infection. The CDR3 protein is CASSYSARADRGYGYTF. The DNA of the CDR3 is TGTGCCAGCAGTTACTCGGCCAGAGCGGACAGGGGCTATGGCTACACCTTC.